Below, 16 T cell receptor beta chains from the same sample are listed, as sequenced in a study of monozygotic twins with inflammatory bowel disease. With the 5' RACE reads reprocessed, TCRdb shows one record per CDR3 protein and no DNA. The sample includes about 380,000 distinct CDR3 sequences. Material for sequencing was blood. These receptors came from a human donor with ulcerative colitis or Crohn's disease, or a healthy co-twin of an affected twin (not recorded which).

The chain links TRBV29-1 to TRBJ2-7; checking the TCRdb D call of TRBD1 is not possible without DNA. Per germline, CDR1 SQVTM and CDR2 ANQGSEA. This CDR3 spans 18 amino acids. This CDR3 is CSVGDSLPPSPRTYEQYF.

The V and J genes are TRBV9 and TRBJ2-2; TCRdb designates TRBD1, a call that cannot be tested without DNA. Germline values: CDR1 SGDLS, CDR2 YYNGEE. There are 16 residues in the CDR3. CDR3 residues: CASTQSGDARAGELFF.

The genes are TRBV3-1 and TRBJ1-6; TCRdb proposes TRBD1, but this gene call is untestable without DNA. The CDR3 has 15 amino acids. Germline CDR1 is LGHDT and CDR2 is YNNKEL (reference sequence). The CDR3 region is CASSQARTPWEPLHF.

The chain couples TRBV20-1 to TRBJ2-1; TCRdb outputs TRBD1, but without DNA this stays unchecked. The CDR3 extends over 14 amino acids. Germline CDR1 and CDR2: DFQATT and SNEGSKA (reference sequence). The chain's CDR3 is CSADNPTVDNEQFF.

The gene calls are TRBV4-3 and TRBJ1-1; TCRdb picks TRBD1, but there is no DNA to check that call. Germline V CDR1 and CDR2: LGHNA, YSLEER. The CDR3 runs 19 residues. This CDR3 is CASSQDVPRQTGPNTEAFF.

The chain employs TRBV9 and TRBJ2-2; TCRdb's D call, TRBD1, is unchecked because there is no DNA. Germline V gives CDR1 SGDLS, CDR2 YYNGEE. CDR3 length: 17 residues. This CDR3 reads CASSALGGYGSTGELFF.

V is TRBV7-9 and J is TRBJ2-3; with no DNA, the TCRdb D assignment of TRBD1 cannot be verified. Germline-derived CDR1 and CDR2 are SEHNR and FQNEAQ (reference sequence). The CDR3 has 15 residues. CDR3 sequence: CASSLSPGGTDTQYF.

The chain couples TRBV7-2 to TRBJ2-2; TCRdb's D gene call, TRBD2, goes unchecked for lack of DNA. Germline V gives CDR1 SGHTA, CDR2 FQGNSA. The CDR3 has 13 residues. This CDR3 reads CASSWSGTGELFF.

V gene TRBV12-3 or TRBV12-4 combines with J gene TRBJ2-3; TCRdb's assignment of TRBD1 cannot be checked, as there is no DNA. The CDR3 is made up of 15 amino acids. The CDR3 reads CASSFGRGLADTQYF.

The V gene is TRBV20-1, the J gene TRBJ1-1; TCRdb reports TRBD1, a call that lacks DNA to check it against. The CDR3 loop spans 16 amino acids. Germline assignment: CDR1 DFQATT and CDR2 SNEGSKA (reference sequence). CDR3 protein: CSSNDITGGRGTEAFF.

This chain uses TRBV10-3 with TRBJ2-3; the D call from TCRdb, TRBD1, cannot be confirmed without DNA. CDR3 length: 13 residues. Germline values: CDR1 ENHRY, CDR2 SYGVKD. The CDR3 reads CAISVRDTDTQYF.

J is TRBJ1-2 and V is TRBV5-6; TCRdb selects TRBD1, and the lack of DNA leaves this call unchecked. CDR1 SGHDT and CDR2 YYEEEE come from the germline V gene. The CDR3 covers 14 residues. CDR3 amino acids: CASSHRGRNYGYTF.

The chain recombines TRBV29-1 with TRBJ2-1; without DNA, the TCRdb call of TRBD2 cannot be checked. Germline-derived CDR1 and CDR2 are SQVTM and ANQGSEA. The CDR3 length is 14 residues. The CDR3 region is CSAPGLGNLGEQFF.

The chain joins TRBV11-2 to TRBJ1-6. The CDR3 runs 15 residues. The germline V gene encodes CDR1 SGHAT and CDR2 FQNNGV. The CDR3 reads CASSLVGSPNSPLHF.

J is TRBJ1-4 and V is TRBV7-2; the TCRdb D gene call, TRBD1, has no DNA to confirm it. Per the germline V gene, CDR1 is SGHTA and CDR2 is FQGNSA. This CDR3 has 15 residues. The chain's CDR3 is CASSITGSANEKLFF.

V gene TRBV6-4 combines with J gene TRBJ2-1; TCRdb's D gene call, TRBD2, goes unchecked for lack of DNA. The CDR3 covers 15 residues. In germline, CDR1 is MRHNA, CDR2 SNTAGT. The CDR3 protein is CASKQFSGGAGEQFF.